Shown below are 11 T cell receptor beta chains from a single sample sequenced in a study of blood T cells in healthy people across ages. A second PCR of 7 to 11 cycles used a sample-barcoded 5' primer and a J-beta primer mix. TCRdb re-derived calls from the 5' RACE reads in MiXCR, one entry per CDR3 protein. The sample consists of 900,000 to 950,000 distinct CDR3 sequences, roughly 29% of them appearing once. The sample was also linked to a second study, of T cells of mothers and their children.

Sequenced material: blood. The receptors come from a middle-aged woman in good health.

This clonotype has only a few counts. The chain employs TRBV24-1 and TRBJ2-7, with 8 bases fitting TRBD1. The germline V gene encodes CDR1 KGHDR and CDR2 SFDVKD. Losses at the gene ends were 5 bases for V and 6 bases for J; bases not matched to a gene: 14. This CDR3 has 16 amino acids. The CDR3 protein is CATSGRPGTGGFEQYF. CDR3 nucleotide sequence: TGTGCCACCAGTGGGAGGCCCGGGACAGGCGGTTTCGAGCAGTACTTC.

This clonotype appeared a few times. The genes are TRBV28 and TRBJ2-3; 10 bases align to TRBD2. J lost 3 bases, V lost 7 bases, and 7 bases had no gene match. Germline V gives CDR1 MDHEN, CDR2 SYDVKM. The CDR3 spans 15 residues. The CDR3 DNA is TGTGCCAGCAACCCTAGCGGGGGTTATACAGATACGCAGTATTTT. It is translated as CASNPSGGYTDTQYF.

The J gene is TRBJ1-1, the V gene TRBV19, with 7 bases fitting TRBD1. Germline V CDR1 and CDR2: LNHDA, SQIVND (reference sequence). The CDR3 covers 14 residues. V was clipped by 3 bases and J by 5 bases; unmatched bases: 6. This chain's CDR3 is CASSIDSGGTEAFF. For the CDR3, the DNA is TGTGCCAGTAGTATCGATTCAGGGGGGACTGAAGCTTTCTTT.

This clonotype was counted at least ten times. The CDR3: CASSTGLAGGPSTDTQYF. CDR3 bases: TGTGCCAGCAGCACGGGACTAGCGGGGGGCCCTAGCACAGATACGCAGTATTTT. The chain couples TRBV5-4 to TRBJ2-3; 15 nucleotides line up with TRBD2. The trim removed 4 bases at V and 0 bases at J, leaving 6 bases unmatched. The CDR3 runs to 18 residues. Per the germline V gene, CDR1 is SGHNT and CDR2 is YYREEE (reference sequence).

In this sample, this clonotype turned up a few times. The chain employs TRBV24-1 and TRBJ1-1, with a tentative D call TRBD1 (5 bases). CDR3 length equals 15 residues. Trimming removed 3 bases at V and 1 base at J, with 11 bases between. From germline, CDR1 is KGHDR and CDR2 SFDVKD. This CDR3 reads CATSDPSQGNTEAFF. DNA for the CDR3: TGTGCCACCAGTGATCCCTCGCAGGGGAACACTGAAGCTTTCTTT.

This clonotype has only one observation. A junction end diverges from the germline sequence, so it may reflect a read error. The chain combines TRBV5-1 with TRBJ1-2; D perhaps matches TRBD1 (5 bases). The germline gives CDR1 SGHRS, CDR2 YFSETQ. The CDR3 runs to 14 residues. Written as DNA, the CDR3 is TGCGCCACCAGCGAGGGGCAGGGCTCGGATGACTACACCTTC. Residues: CATSEGQGSDDYTF.

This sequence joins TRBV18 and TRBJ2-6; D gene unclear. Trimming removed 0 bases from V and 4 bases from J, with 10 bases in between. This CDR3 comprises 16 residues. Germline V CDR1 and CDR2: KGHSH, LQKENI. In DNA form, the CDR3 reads TGTGCCAGCTCACCACCGGGTAGGGTCGGGGCCAACGTCCTGACTTTC. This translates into CASSPPGRVGANVLTF.

CDR3 nucleotide sequence: TGCAGTGCTCCGACTAGCGGGAGTTGGGAGACCCAGTACTTC. It is translated as CSAPTSGSWETQYF. This chain joins TRBV20-1 and TRBJ2-7; 12 bases match TRBD2. Judging by the DNA end, TRBJ2-5 fits better; the J call may be wrong. From germline, CDR1 is DFQATT and CDR2 SNEGSKA (reference sequence). The CDR3 sequence is 14 residues long.

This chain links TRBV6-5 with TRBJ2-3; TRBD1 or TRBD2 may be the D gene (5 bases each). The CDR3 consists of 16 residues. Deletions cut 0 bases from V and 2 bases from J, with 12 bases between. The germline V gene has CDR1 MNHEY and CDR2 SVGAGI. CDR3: CASSYSAGADTDTQYF. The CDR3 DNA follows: TGTGCCAGCAGTTACTCTGCCGGGGCTGACACAGATACGCAGTATTTT.

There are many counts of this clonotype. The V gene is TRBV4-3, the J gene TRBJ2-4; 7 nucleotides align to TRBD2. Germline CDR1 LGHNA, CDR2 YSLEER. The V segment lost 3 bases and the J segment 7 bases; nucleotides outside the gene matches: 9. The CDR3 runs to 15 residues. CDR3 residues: CASSQSSVGGNIQYF. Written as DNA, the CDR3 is TGCGCCAGCAGCCAGAGTAGTGTGGGGGGGAACATTCAGTACTTC.

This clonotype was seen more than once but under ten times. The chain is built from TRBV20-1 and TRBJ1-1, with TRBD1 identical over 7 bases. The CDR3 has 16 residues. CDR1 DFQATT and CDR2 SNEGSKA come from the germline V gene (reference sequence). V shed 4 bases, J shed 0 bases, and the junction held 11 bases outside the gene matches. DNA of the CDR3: TGCAGTGCTACCCCTGAGGGACAGACAATGAACACTGAAGCTTTCTTT. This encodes CSATPEGQTMNTEAFF.